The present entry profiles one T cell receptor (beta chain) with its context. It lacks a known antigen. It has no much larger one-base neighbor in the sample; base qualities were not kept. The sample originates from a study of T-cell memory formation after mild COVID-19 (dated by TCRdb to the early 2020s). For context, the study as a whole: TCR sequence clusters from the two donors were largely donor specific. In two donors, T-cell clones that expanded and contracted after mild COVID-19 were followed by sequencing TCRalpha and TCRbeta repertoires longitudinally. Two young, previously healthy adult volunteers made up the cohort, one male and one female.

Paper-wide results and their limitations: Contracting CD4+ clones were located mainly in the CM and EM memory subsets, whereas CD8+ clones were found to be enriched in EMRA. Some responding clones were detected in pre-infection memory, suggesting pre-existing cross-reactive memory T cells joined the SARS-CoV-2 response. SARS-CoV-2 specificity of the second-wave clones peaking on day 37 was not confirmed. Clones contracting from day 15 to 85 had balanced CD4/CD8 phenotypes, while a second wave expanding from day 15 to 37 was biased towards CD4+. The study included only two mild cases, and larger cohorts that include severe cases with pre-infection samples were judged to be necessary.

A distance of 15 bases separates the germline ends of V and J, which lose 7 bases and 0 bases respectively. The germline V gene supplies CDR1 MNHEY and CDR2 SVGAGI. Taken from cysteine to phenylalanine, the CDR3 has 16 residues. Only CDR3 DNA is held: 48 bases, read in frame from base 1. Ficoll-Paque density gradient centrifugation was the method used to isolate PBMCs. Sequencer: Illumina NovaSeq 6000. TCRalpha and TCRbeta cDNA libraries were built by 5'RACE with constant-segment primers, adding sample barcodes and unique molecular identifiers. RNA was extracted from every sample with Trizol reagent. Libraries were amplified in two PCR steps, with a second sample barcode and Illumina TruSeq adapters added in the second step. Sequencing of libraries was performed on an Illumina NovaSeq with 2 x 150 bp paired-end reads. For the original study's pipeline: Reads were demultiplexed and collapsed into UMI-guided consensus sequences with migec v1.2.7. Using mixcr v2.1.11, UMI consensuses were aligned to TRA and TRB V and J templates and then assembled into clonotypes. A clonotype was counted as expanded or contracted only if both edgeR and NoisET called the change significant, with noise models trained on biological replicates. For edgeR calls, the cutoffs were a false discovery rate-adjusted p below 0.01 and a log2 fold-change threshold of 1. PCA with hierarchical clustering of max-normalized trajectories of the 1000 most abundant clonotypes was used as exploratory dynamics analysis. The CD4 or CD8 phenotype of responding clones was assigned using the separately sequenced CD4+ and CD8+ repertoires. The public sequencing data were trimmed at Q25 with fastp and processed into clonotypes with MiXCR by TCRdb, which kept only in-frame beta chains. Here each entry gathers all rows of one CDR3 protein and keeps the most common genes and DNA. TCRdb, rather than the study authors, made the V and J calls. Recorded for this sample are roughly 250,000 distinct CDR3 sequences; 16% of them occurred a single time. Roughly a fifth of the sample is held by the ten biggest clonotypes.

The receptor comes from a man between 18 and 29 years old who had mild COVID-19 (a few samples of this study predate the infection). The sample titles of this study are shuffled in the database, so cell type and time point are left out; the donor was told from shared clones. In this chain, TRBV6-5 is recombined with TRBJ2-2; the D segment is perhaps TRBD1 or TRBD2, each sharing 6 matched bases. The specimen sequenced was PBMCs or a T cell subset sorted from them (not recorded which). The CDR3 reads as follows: CASIARGDANTGELFF. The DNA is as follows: TGTGCCAGCATCGCGAGGGGGGACGCGAACACCGGGGAGCTGTTTTTT.